This T cell receptor (beta chain) came from a study of T cells after posttransplantation cyclophosphamide. Study-level results: TRB overlap between skin or GI tissue T cells and blood was limited. Donor CD8+ memory clones often dominated recipient blood repertoires at later times.

Germline-derived CDR1 and CDR2 are MDHEN and SYDVKM. CDR3 length: 16 amino acids. With 2 bases removed from V and 7 bases from J, the gap between germline ends came to 18 bases. Produced via immunoSEQ multiplex PCR; TCRdb's table is partial and in-frame only. The table records tens of thousands of clones without singletons, the ten largest covering approximately 1.5%. This clone was found many times. Its antigen remains unknown. V usage is TRBV28 and J usage is TRBJ1-5; D possibly corresponds to TRBD1 (6 bases). The TCR originated in a man aged 45-65 years in good health, CMV-negative, and a related stem cell transplant donor. Sequenced sample: PBMCs. CDR3 residues: CASSLITGSMGQPQHF. In DNA, the CDR3 is TGTGCCAGCAGTTTAATCACAGGGAGTATGGGGCAGCCCCAGCATTTT.